This T cell receptor beta chain emerged from a study of blood T cell repertoires in COVID-19. The table came from immunoSEQ multiplex PCR; TCRdb's copy has only in-frame clones and leaves some out. The data show more than 90,000 clones, roughly 87% seen once. V lost 0 bases, J lost 4 bases, and 9 bases lay in between. The CDR3 has 14 amino acids. Germline CDR1 and CDR2: SGHKS and YYEKEE (reference sequence). The clonotype was recovered from a woman aged 55-69 years with COVID-19, enrolled during active disease. Sequencing input: peripheral blood. V gene TRBV5-5 combines with J gene TRBJ2-3; D gene unclear. The CDR3 here is CASSLELIADTQYF. CDR3 DNA: TGTGCCAGCAGCTTGGAACTGATCGCAGATACGCAGTATTTT. The full variable domain, rest sourced from reference TRBV5-5 and TRBJ2-3, is DAGVTQSPTHLIKTRGQQVTLRCSPISGHKSVSWYQQVLGQGPQFIFQYYEKEERGRGNFPDRFSARQFPNYSSELNVNALLLGDSALYLCASSLELIADTQYFGPGTRLTVL.